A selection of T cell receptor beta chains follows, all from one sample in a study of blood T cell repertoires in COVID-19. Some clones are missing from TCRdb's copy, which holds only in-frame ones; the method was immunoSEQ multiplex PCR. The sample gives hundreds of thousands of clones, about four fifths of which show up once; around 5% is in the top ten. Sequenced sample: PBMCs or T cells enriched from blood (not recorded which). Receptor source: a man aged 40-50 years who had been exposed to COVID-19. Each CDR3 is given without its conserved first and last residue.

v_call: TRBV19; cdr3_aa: ASSPLTPQGLNYGYT
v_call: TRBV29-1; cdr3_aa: SGSGTRYDEQF
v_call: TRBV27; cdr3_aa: ASFLITPTGLDPYEQY
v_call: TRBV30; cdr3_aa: AWKPGGHEKLF
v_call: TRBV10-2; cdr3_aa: ASSEWGRGQSGANVLT
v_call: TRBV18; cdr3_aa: ASSELAGRAGELF
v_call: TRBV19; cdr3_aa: ASSILAVSSYNEQF
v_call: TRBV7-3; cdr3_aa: ASSLLGAEQETQY
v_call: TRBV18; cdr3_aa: ASSRDRADTEAF
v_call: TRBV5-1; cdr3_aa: ASSFDGGNIQY
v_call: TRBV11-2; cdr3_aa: ASSSSGSKPRGYHEQF
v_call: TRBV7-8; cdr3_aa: ASSPDRLGNTIY
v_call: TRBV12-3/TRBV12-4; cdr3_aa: ASSLGVTQY
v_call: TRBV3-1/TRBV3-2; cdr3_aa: ASSPSTPNTGELF
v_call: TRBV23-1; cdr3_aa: ASAARLFDEKLF
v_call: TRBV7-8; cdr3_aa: ASSLVSGGNMNTEAF
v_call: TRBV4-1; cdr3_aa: ASSQGTQGYGEKLF
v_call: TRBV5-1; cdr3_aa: ASSFGGGNIQY
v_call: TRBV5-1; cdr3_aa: ASSLTPTNEKLF
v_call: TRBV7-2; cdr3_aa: ASSLTTGLTGSPLH
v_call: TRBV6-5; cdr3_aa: ASSYSAGANNEQF
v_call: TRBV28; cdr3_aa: ASRTGGSNTEAF
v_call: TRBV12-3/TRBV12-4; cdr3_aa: ASSTGGPQH
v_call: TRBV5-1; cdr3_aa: ASRAGTGHDTQY
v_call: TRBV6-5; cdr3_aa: ASTKIDPGLAGVY
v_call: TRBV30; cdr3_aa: AWSVGRLGDQPQH
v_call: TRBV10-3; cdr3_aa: AISDLGQGGQPQH
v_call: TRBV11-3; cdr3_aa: ATPVNGLAEYEQY
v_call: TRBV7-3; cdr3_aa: ASSLPTSGPYNEQF
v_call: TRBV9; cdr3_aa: ASSPERSGSSYNSPLH
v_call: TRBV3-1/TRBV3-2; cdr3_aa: ASGSDSSGNTIY
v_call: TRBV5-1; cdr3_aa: ASSSEAPSTEAF
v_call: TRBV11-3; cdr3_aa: ASSPRQGSTDTQY
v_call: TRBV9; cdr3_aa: ASSPGLAQSDTQY
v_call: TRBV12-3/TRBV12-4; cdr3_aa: ASSSFNEQF
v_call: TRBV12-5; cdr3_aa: ASGFSGYQPQH
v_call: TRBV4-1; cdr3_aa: ASSRPDRGYEQY
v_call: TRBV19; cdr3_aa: ASSGTSVGPQH
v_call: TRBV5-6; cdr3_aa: ASSIANTEAF
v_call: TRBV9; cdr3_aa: ASSHIEANTEAF